Listed below are T cell receptor beta chains from one sample, sequenced in a study of cytomegalovirus exposure and HLA in healthy donors. Only in-frame clones appear in the TCRdb table, and some are missing; sequencing was by immunoSEQ multiplex PCR. Of some 170,000 clones listed, 86% are singletons. The sample consisted of PBMCs. All receptors derive from a man aged 18 to 29 in good health and CMV-seropositive. Both conserved end residues are part of each CDR3. Fields, in order: J gene, D gene, V gene, clone size, CDR3 protein, CDR3 DNA. The D gene is left open where the match is weak. Size is omitted from some rows. Given values are once, few, many or a class for expanded clones.

>TRBJ2-2|-|TRBV14|-
CASSRQFFNTGELFF
TGTGCCAGCAGCCGACAGTTTTTTAACACCGGGGAGCTGTTTTTT
>TRBJ1-4|TRBD1|TRBV4-2|-
CASSQVGTGGGGFNEKLFF
TGTGCCAGCAGCCAAGTGGGGACAGGGGGGGGAGGTTTTAATGAAAAACTGTTTTTT
>TRBJ2-1|-|TRBV6-6|-
CASSYVSNEQFF
TGTGCCAGCAGTTACGTCTCCAATGAGCAGTTCTTC
>TRBJ2-4|TRBD2|TRBV5-6|-
CASSFGLSGGSDIQYF
TGTGCCAGCAGCTTTGGCCTGAGCGGGGGGTCCGACATTCAGTACTTC
>TRBJ2-7|-|TRBV5-1|-
CARSSDSKTSSYEQYF
TGCGCCAGAAGTTCGGACAGTAAAACCAGCTCCTACGAGCAGTACTTC
>TRBJ1-6|-|TRBV19|-
CASSSTSDSPLHF
TGTGCCAGTAGTTCGACAAGTGATTCACCCCTCCACTTT
>TRBJ2-5|TRBD1|TRBV27|-
CASAYGAQQGAKETQYF
TGTGCCAGCGCATATGGGGCCCAACAGGGGGCAAAAGAGACCCAGTACTTC
>TRBJ2-7|-|TRBV7-2|-
CASSLTADLYYEQYF
TGTGCCAGCAGCTTAACAGCGGACCTCTACTACGAGCAGTACTTC
>TRBJ2-1|-|TRBV6-5|-
CASSYSGTGNNEQFF
TGTGCCAGCAGTTACTCAGGGACTGGCAACAATGAGCAGTTCTTC
>TRBJ2-7|TRBD2|TRBV5-1|-
CASSLRTGGPEQYF
TGCGCCAGCAGCTTGAGGACGGGGGGGCCCGAGCAGTACTTC
>TRBJ2-7|-|TRBV14|-
CASSQVSGFEQYF
TGTGCCAGCAGCCAAGTTTCCGGGTTCGAGCAGTACTTC
>TRBJ2-7|TRBD2|TRBV7-3|few
CASEAGGPHEQYF
TGTGCCAGCGAGGCGGGAGGGCCCCACGAGCAGTACTTC
>TRBJ2-1|TRBD2|TRBV5-6|-
CASSLLGGREGPFF
TGTGCCAGCAGCTTGTTGGGGGGGAGGGAGGGACCGTTCTTC
>TRBJ1-1|-|TRBV2|-
CASPTNPGNANTEAFF
TGTGCCAGCCCAACCAATCCAGGGAACGCGAACACTGAAGCTTTCTTT
>TRBJ1-6|-|TRBV29-1|-
CSVSTGPYNSPLHF
TGCAGCGTTTCGACAGGACCATATAATTCACCCCTCCACTTT
>TRBJ1-2|TRBD1|TRBV5-1|-
CASSVGPGGDGYTF
TGCGCCAGCAGCGTGGGTCCAGGGGGCGACGGCTACACCTTC
>TRBJ2-3|-|TRBV27|-
CASSNMMRDTQYF
TGTGCCAGCAGTAATATGATGAGGGATACGCAGTATTTT
>TRBJ2-7|TRBD2|TRBV7-9|-
CASSFQLAGGTYEQYF
TGTGCCAGCAGCTTTCAACTAGCGGGAGGCACCTACGAGCAGTACTTC
>TRBJ2-3|TRBD1|TRBV5-6|-
CASSYQTGLTDTQYF
TGTGCCAGCAGCTATCAGACAGGGCTGACAGATACGCAGTATTTT
>TRBJ2-3|-|TRBV9|-
CASSVAGLSDTQYF
TGTGCCAGCAGCGTAGCGGGGTTATCAGATACGCAGTATTTT
>TRBJ2-7|TRBD2|TRBV28|-
CASSLRAGIYEQYF
TGTGCCAGCAGTTTAAGAGCGGGAATCTACGAGCAGTACTTC
>TRBJ1-2|-|TRBV6-6|-
CATRTANYGYTF
TGTGCCACACGGACAGCAAACTATGGCTACACCTTC
>TRBJ1-4|-|TRBV18|-
CASDAGTTNEKLFF
TGTGCCAGCGACGCGGGGACAACTAATGAAAAACTGTTTTTT
>TRBJ2-7|-|TRBV7-2|-
CASSLGGGFFYEQYF
TGTGCCAGCAGCTTAGGAGGGGGTTTCTTCTACGAGCAGTACTTC
>TRBJ2-7|TRBD2|TRBV27|-
CASSLRAGGPYEQYF
TGTGCCAGCAGTTTAAGAGCGGGAGGTCCCTACGAGCAGTACTTC
>TRBJ2-3|TRBD2|TRBV5-8|-
CASPNLAGITDTQYF
TGTGCCAGTCCGAACCTAGCGGGGATCACAGATACGCAGTATTTT
>TRBJ2-3|-|TRBV7-2|few
CASSLSTDTQYF
TGTGCCAGCAGCCTAAGCACAGATACGCAGTATTTT
>TRBJ2-7|TRBD1|TRBV2|-
CASKGTGVDEQYF
TGTGCCAGCAAGGGGACAGGGGTTGACGAGCAGTACTTC
>TRBJ2-1|TRBD2|TRBV28|-
CASSLTGAGGYNEQFF
TGTGCCAGCAGTTTAACCGGAGCGGGGGGTTACAATGAGCAGTTCTTC
>TRBJ2-3|TRBD2|TRBV5-3|-
CARSGLAGRSTDTQYF
TGTGCCAGAAGCGGACTAGCGGGCCGCTCCACAGATACGCAGTATTTT
>TRBJ1-1|-|TRBV15|-
CATSRDRVAEAFF
TGTGCCACCAGCAGAGACAGGGTGGCTGAAGCTTTCTTT
>TRBJ1-5|TRBD1|TRBV19|-
CASSSLDRENQPQHF
TGTGCCAGTAGTAGCCTGGACAGGGAAAATCAGCCCCAGCATTTT
>TRBJ2-1|TRBD2|TRBV11-2|-
CASSTAGGGFEQFF
TGTGCCAGCAGCACGGCGGGAGGGGGGTTTGAGCAGTTCTTC
>TRBJ1-2|-|TRBV15|-
CATSTHGRGANYGYTF
TGTGCCACCAGCACCCACGGGCGGGGCGCCAACTATGGCTACACCTTC
>TRBJ2-7|TRBD2|TRBV28|-
CASRTSGSRYEQYF
TGTGCCAGCAGGACTAGCGGGAGCAGGTACGAGCAGTACTTC
>TRBJ2-1|TRBD2|TRBV5-6|-
CASARGTRQYNEQFF
TGTGCCAGCGCTAGGGGGACTAGGCAGTACAATGAGCAGTTCTTC
>TRBJ2-7|TRBD2|TRBV6-1|-
CASRSLAGVYEQYF
TGTGCCAGCAGGTCACTAGCGGGAGTCTACGAGCAGTACTTC
>TRBJ1-4|-|TRBV5-6|-
CASRLLTNEKLFF
TGTGCCAGCAGGCTATTAACTAATGAAAAACTGTTTTTT
>TRBJ1-2|-|TRBV18|-
CASSPRGREPAFGYTF
TGTGCCAGCTCACCGCGGGGTCGAGAACCGGCCTTTGGCTACACCTTC
>TRBJ2-1|TRBD1|TRBV7-9|-
CASNTGTGDFNEQFF
TGTGCCAGCAACACCGGGACAGGGGATTTCAATGAGCAGTTCTTC
>TRBJ1-2|TRBD1|TRBV7-8|-
CASSLDLSGGGYTF
TGTGCCAGCAGCTTAGACCTCTCAGGGGGAGGCTACACCTTC
>TRBJ1-2|-|TRBV7-9|few
CASSLADTALYGYTF
TGTGCCAGCAGCTTAGCAGATACTGCCCTCTATGGCTACACCTTC
>TRBJ2-1|-|TRBV15|-
CATSDSFGGSYNEQFF
TGTGCCACCAGCGACTCCTTTGGTGGGAGTTACAATGAGCAGTTCTTC
>TRBJ1-2|-|TRBV2|-
CASSEARIPYYGYTF
TGTGCCAGCAGTGAAGCGAGGATACCCTACTATGGCTACACCTTC
>TRBJ1-4|-|TRBV13|-
CASSYAEDSESEKLFF
TGTGCCAGCAGCTACGCCGAGGACAGCGAGAGTGAAAAACTGTTTTTT
>TRBJ2-7|TRBD2|TRBV5-6|-
CASSHWTSGVDRGEQYF
TGTGCCAGCAGCCACTGGACTAGCGGGGTCGACAGGGGCGAGCAGTACTTC
>TRBJ1-1|-|TRBV6-1|-
CASLLVLNTEAFF
TGTGCCAGCCTTTTAGTCCTGAACACTGAAGCTTTCTTT
>TRBJ2-1|TRBD2|TRBV9|-
CASSVTGWGTSGRDEQFF
TGTGCCAGCAGCGTAACCGGGTGGGGGACTAGCGGGAGGGATGAGCAGTTCTTC
>TRBJ1-4|-|TRBV5-6|-
CASSWRGSTNEKLFF
TGTGCCAGCAGCTGGCGCGGGTCAACTAATGAAAAACTGTTTTTT